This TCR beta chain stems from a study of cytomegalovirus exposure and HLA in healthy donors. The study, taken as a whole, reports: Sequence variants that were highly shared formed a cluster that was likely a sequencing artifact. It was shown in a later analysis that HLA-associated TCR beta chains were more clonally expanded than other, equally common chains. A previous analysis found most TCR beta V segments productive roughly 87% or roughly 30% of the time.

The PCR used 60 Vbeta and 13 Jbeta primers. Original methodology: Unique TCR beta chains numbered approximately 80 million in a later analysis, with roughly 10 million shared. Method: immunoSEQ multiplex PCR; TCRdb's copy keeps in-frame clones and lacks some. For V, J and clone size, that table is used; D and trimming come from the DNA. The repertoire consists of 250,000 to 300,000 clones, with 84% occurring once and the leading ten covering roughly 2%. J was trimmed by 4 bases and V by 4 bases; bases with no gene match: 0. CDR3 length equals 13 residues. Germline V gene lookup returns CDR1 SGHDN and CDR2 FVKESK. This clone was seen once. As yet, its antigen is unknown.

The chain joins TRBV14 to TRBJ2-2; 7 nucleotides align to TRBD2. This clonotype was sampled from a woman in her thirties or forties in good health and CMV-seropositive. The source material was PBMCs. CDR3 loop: CASSLAGTGELFF. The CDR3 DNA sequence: TGTGCCAGCAGCCTAGCGGGCACCGGGGAGCTGTTTTTT.